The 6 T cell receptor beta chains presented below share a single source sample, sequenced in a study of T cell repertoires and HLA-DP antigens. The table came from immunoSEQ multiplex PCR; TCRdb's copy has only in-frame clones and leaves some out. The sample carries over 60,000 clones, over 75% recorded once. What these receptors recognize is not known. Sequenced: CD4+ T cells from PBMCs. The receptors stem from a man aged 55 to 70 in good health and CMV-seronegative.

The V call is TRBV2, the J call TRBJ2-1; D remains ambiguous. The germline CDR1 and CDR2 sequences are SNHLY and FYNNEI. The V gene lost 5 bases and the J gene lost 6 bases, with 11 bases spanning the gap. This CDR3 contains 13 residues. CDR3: CASSPAQINEQFF. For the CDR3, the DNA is TGTGCCAGCAGTCCTGCTCAGATCAATGAGCAGTTCTTC. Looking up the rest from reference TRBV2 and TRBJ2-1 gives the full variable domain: EPEVTQTPSHQVTQMGQEVILRCVPISNHLYFYWYRQILGQKVEFLVSFYNNEISEKSEIFDDQFSVERPDGSNFTLKIRSTKLEDSAMYFCASSPAQINEQFFGPGTRLTVL.

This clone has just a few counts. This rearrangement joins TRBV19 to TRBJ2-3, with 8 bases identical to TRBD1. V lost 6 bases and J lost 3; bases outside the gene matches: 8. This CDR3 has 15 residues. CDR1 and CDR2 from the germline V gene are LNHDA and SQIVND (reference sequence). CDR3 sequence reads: CASSLGQGRTDTQYF. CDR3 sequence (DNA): TGTGCCAGTAGCCTTGGACAGGGACGGACAGATACGCAGTATTTT. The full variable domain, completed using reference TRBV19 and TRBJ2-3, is DGGITQSPKYLFRKEGQNVTLSCEQNLNHDAMYWYRQDPGQGLRLIYYSQIVNDFQKGDIAEGYSVSREKKESFPLTVTSAQKNPTAFYLCASSLGQGRTDTQYFGPGTRLTVL.

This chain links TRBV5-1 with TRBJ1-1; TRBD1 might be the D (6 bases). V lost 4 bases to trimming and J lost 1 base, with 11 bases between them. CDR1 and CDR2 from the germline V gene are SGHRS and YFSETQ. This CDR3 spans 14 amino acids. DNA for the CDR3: TGCGCCAGCAGCCTCGAGGGACAGAACACTGAAGCTTTCTTT. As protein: CASSLEGQNTEAFF.

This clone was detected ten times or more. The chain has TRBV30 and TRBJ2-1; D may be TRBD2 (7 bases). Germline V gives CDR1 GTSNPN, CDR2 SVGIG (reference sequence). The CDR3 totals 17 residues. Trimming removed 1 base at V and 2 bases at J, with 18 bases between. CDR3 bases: TGTGCCTGGAGTGGCCCTAGAGGGGGGGCGGCCTACAATGAGCAGTTCTTC. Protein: CAWSGPRGGAAYNEQFF. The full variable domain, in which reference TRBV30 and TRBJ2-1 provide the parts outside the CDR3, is SQTIHQWPATLVQPVGSPLSLECTVEGTSNPNLYWYRQAAGRGLQLLFYSVGIGQISSEVPQNLSASRPQDRQFILSSKKLLLSDSGFYLCAWSGPRGGAAYNEQFFGPGTRLTVL.

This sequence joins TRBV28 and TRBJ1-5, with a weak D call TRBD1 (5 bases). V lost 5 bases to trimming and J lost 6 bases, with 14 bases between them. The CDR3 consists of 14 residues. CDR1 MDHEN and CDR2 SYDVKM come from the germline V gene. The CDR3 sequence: CASSPIRGSQPQHF. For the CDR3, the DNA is TGTGCCAGCAGTCCTATCCGGGGGAGTCAGCCCCAGCATTTT.

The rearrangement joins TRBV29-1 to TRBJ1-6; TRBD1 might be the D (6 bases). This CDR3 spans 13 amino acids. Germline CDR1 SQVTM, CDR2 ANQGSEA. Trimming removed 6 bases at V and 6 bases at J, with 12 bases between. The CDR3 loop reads CSVRTVANSPLHF. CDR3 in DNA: TGCAGCGTCCGGACAGTGGCTAATTCACCCCTCCACTTT.